This TCR beta chain was retrieved from a study of CD8+ T cells in alopecia areata. Study conclusions and caveats: With patients, TCR sharing proved less clear than in mice, a difference possibly related to HLA. Scalp data also include sequences from resident alphabeta T cells of normal skin. An increase in clonality over normal scalp was evident in lesional scalp, especially alopecia totalis/universalis.

RNA was isolated and reverse transcribed to cDNA, the sequencing template. The table came from immunoSEQ multiplex PCR; TCRdb's copy has only in-frame clones and leaves some out. The sample has around 97,000 clones; just over 85% are singletons. Treatment in this sample: oral pan-JAK inhibitor, 5-10 mg twice daily. The V gene's germline CDR1 is LNHDA and CDR2 SQIVND (reference sequence). This CDR3 has 16 residues. V gave up 5 bases and J gave up 0 bases, with 14 bases separating them. Of note for this clone: Its antigen is undetermined.

The sequence came from a human donor with alopecia areata. The V call is TRBV19, the J call TRBJ2-1, with no clear D. The specimen comprised CD8+ T cells sorted from blood, sampled between weeks 30 and 35, from a patient treated with tofacitinib. The CDR3 DNA reads as TGTGCCAGTAGTTCGGCTCGTGACTTCTCCTACAATGAGCAGTTCTTC. Its protein is CASSSARDFSYNEQFF. Together with reference TRBV19 and TRBJ2-1, the CDR3 gives the full variable domain: DGGITQSPKYLFRKEGQNVTLSCEQNLNHDAMYWYRQDPGQGLRLIYYSQIVNDFQKGDIAEGYSVSREKKESFPLTVTSAQKNPTAFYLCASSSARDFSYNEQFFGPGTRLTVL.